These 28 T cell receptor beta chains were all obtained from the same sample, sequenced in a study of Ad26.COV2.S vaccination and SARS-CoV-2 variants (dated by TCRdb to the early 2020s). The treatment or condition label on this specimen signifies: around 19 received Ad26.COV2.S at low or high dose, single or two shots; about 5 received placebo; per-sample allocation not given. Repertoires of vaccine and placebo recipients were sequenced from samples collected on day 63 after the first injection. Library construction relied on the immunoSEQ multiplex PCR assay. TCRdb obtained this table from immuneACCESS and retained in-frame rearrangements with V and J assigned. These tables miss some clones; where compared with another copy, unresolved V genes account for less than half of the shortfall, and the remainder is unexplained. This sample gives 380,000 or so clones in total; roughly 91% of them show up just once. In total, the top ten clones hold around 5.3% of the sample.

The sequenced sample was peripheral blood, obtained in a trial of Ad26.COV2.S vaccine versus placebo. These TCRs come from a person aged 18-60 years who received the Ad26.COV2.S COVID-19 vaccine or a placebo.

The gene calls are TRBV7-9 and TRBJ2-1; TRBD2 is a possible D gene (5 bases). With 7 bases removed from V and 9 bases from J, the gap between germline ends came to 13 bases. Per the germline V gene, CDR1 is SEHNR and CDR2 is FQNEAQ (reference sequence). The CDR3 covers 12 residues. Here the CDR3 reads CASMRELGEQFF. CDR3 sequence (DNA): TGTGCCAGCATGAGGGAGCTGGGTGAGCAGTTCTTC.

This chain uses TRBV7-2 with TRBJ2-1, with a possible D match to TRBD2 (7 bases). The germline V gene has CDR1 SGHTA and CDR2 FQGNSA. This CDR3 has 14 amino acids. Trimming removed 6 bases from V and 7 bases from J, with 16 bases in between. The CDR3: CASSVRGPENEQFF. In DNA form, the CDR3 reads TGTGCCAGCAGTGTGCGGGGGCCCGAGAATGAGCAGTTCTTC.

This clone was seen just once. The chain links TRBV19 to TRBJ1-5, with D possibly TRBD1 on 6 matching bases. CDR1 is LNHDA and CDR2 is SQIVND in the germline V gene (reference sequence). Trimming removed 8 bases at V and 0 bases at J, with 17 bases between. This CDR3 is built from 16 residues. CDR3 protein: CASQGQTSYSNQPQHF. The CDR3 DNA is TGTGCCAGTCAAGGACAGACGTCGTATAGCAATCAGCCCCAGCATTTT.

This chain uses TRBV15 with TRBJ2-1; D is possibly TRBD1 or TRBD2 (6 bases each). V lost 0 bases and J 2 bases, leaving 11 bases between the germline ends. The CDR3 consists of 16 residues. CDR1 is LNHNV and CDR2 is YYDKDF in the germline V gene (reference sequence). Written as DNA, the CDR3 is TGTGCCACCAGCAGAGATCAAGGGGGGCCCTACAATGAGCAGTTCTTC. This gives the protein CATSRDQGGPYNEQFF.

The chain joins TRBV13 to TRBJ2-3; D is unresolved. The CDR3 has 14 amino acids. Germline loops: CDR1 PRHDT, CDR2 FYEKMQ (reference sequence). With 5 bases removed from V and 3 bases from J, the gap between germline ends came to 12 bases. The CDR3 reads CASSPPDGTDTQYF. The CDR3 nucleotides read TGTGCCAGCAGCCCACCCGACGGAACAGATACGCAGTATTTT. Supplemented by reference TRBV13 and TRBJ2-3, the full variable domain reads AAGVIQSPRHLIKEKRETATLKCYPIPRHDTVYWYQQGPGQDPQFLISFYEKMQSDKGSIPDRFSAQQFSDYHSELNMSSLELGDSALYFCASSPPDGTDTQYFGPGTRLTVL.

The rearrangement joins TRBV5-6 to TRBJ2-7; D is possibly TRBD2 (6 bases). The CDR3 is 19 residues long. V lost 3 bases to trimming and J lost 3 bases, with 28 bases between them. CDR1 is SGHDT, CDR2 YYEEEE, per germline. In DNA, the CDR3 is TGTGCCAGCAGCTCCCTGCGGGGAGCCCAGCCTCTCGAATTCTACGAGCAGTACTTC. It translates to CASSSLRGAQPLEFYEQYF.

This clone was seen only a few times. The J gene is TRBJ2-7, the V gene TRBV5-6, with D tentatively TRBD2 (6 bases). V lost 2 bases to trimming and J lost 5 bases, with 11 bases between them. The CDR3 consists of 13 residues. CDR1 SGHDT and CDR2 YYEEEE come from the germline V gene. In nucleotides, the CDR3 is TGTGCCAGCAGCTTCCCTAGCGCCCACGAGCAGTACTTC. The encoded protein is CASSFPSAHEQYF.

This chain uses TRBV7-8 with TRBJ2-4; 7 nucleotides agree with TRBD2. The V segment lost 0 bases and the J segment 5 bases; nucleotides outside the gene matches: 4. Germline assignment: CDR1 SGHVS and CDR2 FQNEAQ. CDR3 length: 15 amino acids. CDR3 in DNA: TGTGCCAGCAGCTTAGCGGGGGGGGAAGAAAACATTCAGTACTTC. This sequence encodes CASSLAGGEENIQYF. The full variable domain, in which reference TRBV7-8 and TRBJ2-4 provide the parts outside the CDR3, is GAGVSQSPRYKVAKRGQDVALRCDPISGHVSLFWYQQALGQGPEFLTYFQNEAQLDKSGLPSDRFFAERPEGSVSTLKIQRTQQEDSAVYLCASSLAGGEENIQYFGAGTRLSVL.

The chain couples TRBV3-1 (or the pseudogene TRBV3-2) to TRBJ2-3, with TRBD2 matching 12 bases. There are 16 residues in the CDR3. The junction had 7 bases not matched to a gene; V was cut back by 4 bases and J by 5 bases. Germline V CDR1 and CDR2: LGHDT, YNNKEL (reference sequence). The CDR3 nucleotides are TGTGCCAGCAGCCGGCTACTAGCGGGGGGAGGAGATACGCAGTATTTT. Translating it yields CASSRLLAGGGDTQYF.

The gene calls are TRBV27 and TRBJ1-6; tentative D call: TRBD1 (5 bases). This CDR3 comprises 15 residues. The ends were cut back, 2 bases at V and 10 bases at J, with 15 bases in the middle. The germline V gene has CDR1 MNHEY and CDR2 SMNVEV (reference sequence). The CDR3 region has the DNA TGTGCCAGCAGTTTAGGAATCGGGGGTTTGTCACCCCTCCACTTT. The encoded protein is CASSLGIGGLSPLHF.

V is TRBV21-1 and J is TRBJ1-2. TRBV21-1 counts as a pseudogene. There are 12 residues in the CDR3. CDR3 in amino acids: CASSIRSYGYTF. CDR3 bases: TGTGCCAGCAGCATAAGATCCTATGGCTACACCTTC.

The rearrangement links TRBV10-2 to TRBJ2-1; D remains ambiguous. CDR1 is WSHSY and CDR2 is SAAADI in the germline V gene. V shed 2 bases and J shed 8 bases, with 7 bases lying between them. This CDR3 region has 12 residues. The CDR3 spells CASSEVRHEQFF. CDR3 in DNA: TGCGCCAGCAGTGAGGTTCGTCATGAGCAGTTCTTC.

This clone was recorded once. V gene TRBV10-2 combines with J gene TRBJ2-7; 10 bases fit TRBD2. This CDR3 is built from 17 residues. Germline trimming cut 3 bases from V and 1 base from J; bases unmatched to any gene: 9. Germline CDR1 is WSHSY and CDR2 is SAAADI. For the CDR3, the DNA is TGCGCCAGCAGTGAAATAGCGGGAGGTTCGTCATCCTACGAGCAGTACTTC. Protein product: CASSEIAGGSSSYEQYF.

V and J are TRBV6-4 and TRBJ2-5; D unclear. From germline, CDR1 is MRHNA and CDR2 SNTAGT. V was cut by 5 bases and J by 5 bases, with 21 bases left in between. The CDR3 length is 16 residues. The CDR3 here is CASSPPLSARRETQYF. In DNA, the CDR3 is TGTGCCAGCAGTCCTCCTCTTTCCGCAAGAAGGGAGACCCAGTACTTC.

The rearrangement joins TRBV5-1 to TRBJ1-1; D perhaps matches TRBD1 (6 bases). The CDR3 length is 15 residues. Per the germline V gene, CDR1 is SGHRS and CDR2 is YFSETQ. V was shortened by 0 bases and J by 4 bases, with 13 bases between the two germline ends. The CDR3 DNA follows: TGCGCCAGCAGCTTGGAGGGGGAGCGCGGCACTGAAGCTTTCTTT. Protein sequence: CASSLEGERGTEAFF.

This clone is a singleton in its sample. The rearrangement links TRBV6-5 to TRBJ1-6; TRBD1 aligns across 7 bases. CDR1 is MNHEY, CDR2 SVGAGI, per germline. The junction had 6 bases not matched to a gene; V was cut back by 5 bases and J by 5 bases. This CDR3 contains 15 residues. The CDR3 DNA sequence: TGTGCCAGCAGTAAACAGGGGTGGAATAATTCACCCCTCCACTTT. Translating it yields CASSKQGWNNSPLHF.

V is TRBV28 and J is TRBJ1-2; TRBD1 agrees at 11 bases. Per germline, CDR1 MDHEN and CDR2 SYDVKM. The CDR3 length is 18 residues. The ends lost 5 bases at V and 2 bases at J; junction bases unmatched: 13. The chain's CDR3 is CASSPRLRDRGENYGYTF. In DNA, the CDR3 is TGTGCCAGCAGTCCCCGCTTGAGGGACAGGGGGGAGAACTATGGCTACACCTTC.

V usage is TRBV10-3 and J usage is TRBJ2-3; 9 bases agree with TRBD2. CDR1 and CDR2 from the germline V gene are ENHRY and SYGVKD. The CDR3 runs to 13 residues. The V and J ends lost 8 bases and 3 bases, in that order; junction bases with no gene match: 3. The CDR3 is CAIAGGSTDTQYF. DNA of the CDR3: TGTGCCATCGCGGGGGGGTCTACAGATACGCAGTATTTT.

The chain employs TRBV18 and TRBJ1-1; a weak D match, TRBD1 (6 bases). The V gene's germline CDR1 is KGHSH and CDR2 LQKENI. CDR3 length equals 13 residues. V gave up 2 bases and J gave up 7 bases, with 11 bases separating them. The CDR3 spells CASSPRQEGEAFF. The CDR3 DNA is TGTGCCAGCTCACCAAGACAGGAGGGTGAAGCTTTCTTT.

The V gene is TRBV5-1, the J gene TRBJ1-1, with D possibly TRBD1 on 6 matching bases. Germline CDR1 reads SGHRS; CDR2 reads YFSETQ. V was pared by 2 bases and J by 1 base, with 15 bases between. The length of the CDR3 is 16 residues. The CDR3 loop reads CASSFRDTDGNTEAFF. CDR3 nucleotide sequence: TGCGCCAGCAGCTTCCGGGACACCGATGGGAACACTGAAGCTTTCTTT. The full variable domain, rest sourced from reference TRBV5-1 and TRBJ1-1, is KAGVTQTPRYLIKTRGQQVTLSCSPISGHRSVSWYQQTPGQGLQFLFEYFSETQRNKGNFPGRFSGRQFSNSRSEMNVSTLELGDSALYLCASSFRDTDGNTEAFFGQGTRLTVV.

The chain carries TRBV6-5 and TRBJ1-1; D not resolved. The CDR3 extends over 14 amino acids. V was trimmed by 3 bases and J by 4 bases, leaving 12 bases between them. Germline lookup yields CDR1 MNHEY and CDR2 SVGAGI. The CDR3 nucleotides read TGTGCCAGCAGTTATATTTCTTCGTTCACTGAAGCTTTCTTT. It yields the protein CASSYISSFTEAFF.

V gene TRBV30 combines with J gene TRBJ2-2, with D unresolved. Trimming cost V 0 bases and J 5 bases, with 7 bases left between them. Germline values: CDR1 GTSNPN, CDR2 SVGIG (reference sequence). This CDR3 has 13 residues. The CDR3 DNA reads as TGTGCCTGGAGTGTTTCACTTACCGGGGAGCTGTTTTTT. Its translation is CAWSVSLTGELFF.

The chain recombines TRBV6-5 with TRBJ2-7, with TRBD1 matching over 8 bases. Germline V lookup: CDR1 MNHEY, CDR2 SVGAGI. This CDR3 is built from 15 residues. J gave up 5 bases and V 6 bases, and 12 bases lay outside the gene matches. The CDR3, as DNA: TGTGCCAGCAGACCGATCGGGACAGGAGATCACGAGCAGTACTTC. Translating gives CASRPIGTGDHEQYF.

The chain is built from TRBV5-6 and TRBJ2-7; unclear D gene. This CDR3 contains 13 residues. Germline lookup yields CDR1 SGHDT and CDR2 YYEEEE. V gave up 0 bases and J gave up 0 bases, with 4 bases separating them. The DNA of the CDR3 is TGTGCCAGCAGCTTGGGTTACTCCTACGAGCAGTACTTC. This gives the protein CASSLGYSYEQYF.

J is TRBJ1-1 and V is TRBV2, with 7 bases aligning to TRBD1. CDR3 size: 15 residues. With 3 bases clipped from V and 6 bases from J, the junction kept 10 bases outside the gene matches. The germline V gene has CDR1 SNHLY and CDR2 FYNNEI. In nucleotides, the CDR3 is TGTGCCAGCAGTGAGATCAGGGGGAGAGGCGCTGAAGCTTTCTTT. Protein sequence: CASSEIRGRGAEAFF.

This clone has a single count. In DNA, the CDR3 is TGCGCCAGCAGCCAAGATCAATTTGGTCGAGGGTCCAATGAGCAGTTCTTC. It codes for CASSQDQFGRGSNEQFF. The chain employs TRBV4-3 and TRBJ2-1; the D gene is possibly TRBD2 (5 bases). In germline, CDR1 is LGHNA, CDR2 YSLEER. Trimming took off 0 bases at V and 6 bases at J, with 18 bases between the two ends. The CDR3 extends over 17 amino acids.

This chain connects TRBV5-1 to TRBJ2-1, with D perhaps TRBD2 (6 bases). The CDR3 totals 14 residues. The ends were cut back, 1 base at V and 8 bases at J, with 13 bases in the middle. From germline, CDR1 is SGHRS and CDR2 YFSETQ. The CDR3 sequence is CASSLSLLAYEQFF. For the CDR3, the DNA is TGCGCCAGCAGCTTGTCCCTCCTAGCGTATGAGCAGTTCTTC.

This rearrangement joins TRBV7-9 to TRBJ1-2, with TRBD1 identical over 8 bases. Germline-derived CDR1 and CDR2 are SEHNR and FQNEAQ (reference sequence). The ends lost 5 bases at V and 7 bases at J; junction bases unmatched: 6. The CDR3 spans 13 residues. CDR3 bases: TGTGCCAGCAGCCTTGGGACAGGCGGTGGCTACACCTTC. Protein sequence: CASSLGTGGGYTF.